This T cell receptor (beta chain) emerged from a study of blood T cells in healthy people across ages. Overall study results and limits: Across the age range, TCR beta diversity per million T cells fell in a roughly linear way. Unsorted PBMCs blocked a conclusive comparison of naive and antigen-experienced cells.

A second PCR of 7 to 11 cycles used a sample-barcoded 5' primer and a J-beta primer mix. TCRdb re-derived calls from the 5' RACE reads in MiXCR, one entry per CDR3 protein. Among 1,500,000 or so distinct CDR3 sequences listed, less than 45% were seen once. Notes on this clonotype: Its specificity is unknown.

CDR1 MNHNS and CDR2 SASEGT come from the germline V gene. The CDR3 sequence is 16 residues long. Unmatched junction bases numbered 9, after V lost 5 bases and J lost 0 bases. This receptor was identified in a woman in her late teens or twenties in good health. V gene TRBV6-1 combines with J gene TRBJ1-1, with 7 positions matching TRBD1. Sequencing input: blood. The chain's CDR3 is CASSTRGRRLNTEAFF. Here the CDR3 DNA reads TGTGCCAGCAGTACAAGGGGGCGGCGGCTGAACACTGAAGCTTTCTTT.